This T cell receptor (beta chain) is from a study of blood T cell repertoires in COVID-19. In the study overall: Samples of COVID-19 (acute and convalescent) were obtained from the United States, Italy and Spain. In each case, the material was cDNA or gDNA derived from T cells, B-cell-depleted T cells, or PBMCs.

In the study's own analysis: Cell counts per sample came from amplifying reference gene primers. Produced via immunoSEQ multiplex PCR; TCRdb's table is partial and in-frame only. The V and J calls and clone size were taken over from that table, and D and trimming were inferred from the DNA. This sample carries around 700,000 clones, approximately 90% of them seen once, and the ten largest clones take roughly 0.25%. CDR3 length equals 14 residues. Trimming shortened V by 2 bases and J by 4 bases, and 11 bases separated the two germline ends. The germline V gene encodes CDR1 MNHNY and CDR2 SVGAGI (reference sequence).

Sequencing used peripheral blood. The TCR comes from a woman younger than 30 with acute or convalescent COVID-19. This chain joins TRBV6-6 and TRBJ1-1, with D perhaps TRBD1 (6 bases). CDR3 in amino acids: CASSYAQGSTEAFF. CDR3 sequence (DNA): TGTGCCAGCAGTTACGCGCAGGGGAGCACTGAAGCTTTCTTT.